This TCR beta chain is drawn from a study of cytomegalovirus exposure and HLA in healthy donors. Findings and caveats of the study: Differences between HLA loci emerged in a later analysis of TCR association rates, with DRB1 most and HLA-C fewest. Among CMV-associated TCR beta chains, most appeared HLA-restricted in a later analysis.

Worth noting for this clone: The antigen is not known.

CDR3 size: 14 residues. J lost 1 base, V lost 5 bases, and 4 bases had no gene match. CDR1 and CDR2 from the germline V gene are SEHNR and FQNEAQ (reference sequence). PCR amplification relied on 60 Vbeta primers (plus 13 Jbeta primers). Produced via immunoSEQ multiplex PCR; TCRdb's table is partial and in-frame only. The data show about 170,000 clones, roughly 81% seen once. The clonotype comes from a girl aged 5-17 years in good health and CMV-seropositive. This chain joins TRBV7-9 and TRBJ2-7; 8 nucleotides line up with TRBD1. The sample taken for sequencing was PBMCs. CDR3 in amino acids: CASSPRQGSYEQYF. DNA for the CDR3: TGTGCCAGCAGCCCCAGACAGGGGTCCTACGAGCAGTACTTC.